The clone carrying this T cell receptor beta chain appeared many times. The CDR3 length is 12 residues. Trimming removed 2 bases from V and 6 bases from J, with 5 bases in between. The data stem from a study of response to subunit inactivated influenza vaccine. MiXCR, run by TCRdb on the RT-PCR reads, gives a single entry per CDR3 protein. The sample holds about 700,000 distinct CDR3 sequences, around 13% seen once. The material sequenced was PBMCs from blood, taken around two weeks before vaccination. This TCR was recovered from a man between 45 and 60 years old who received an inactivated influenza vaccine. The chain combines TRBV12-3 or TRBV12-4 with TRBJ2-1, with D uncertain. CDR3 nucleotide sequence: TGTGCCAGCAGTTTATCTAGCAATGAGCAGTTCTTC. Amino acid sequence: CASSLSSNEQFF.